The source of this T cell receptor (beta chain) is a study of blood T cell repertoires in COVID-19. Clones were sequenced by immunoSEQ multiplex PCR, and TCRdb holds only the in-frame ones, with some missing. Altogether 150,000 to 200,000 clones are present, around 82% being singletons, with the ten largest covering 4.5% to 6.5%. This clone showed up just a few times. V lost 5 bases to trimming and J lost 4 bases, with 7 bases between them. CDR3 length: 12 residues. CDR1 and CDR2 (germline): SEHNR, FQNEAQ (reference sequence). The receptor was isolated from a woman in her fifties or sixties with acute COVID-19. Sequencing was carried out using PBMCs or T cells enriched from blood (not recorded which). This sequence joins TRBV7-9 and TRBJ2-3; D is undetermined. CDR3 in DNA: TGTGCCAGCAGCCCCGTTTCAGATACGCAGTATTTT. This encodes CASSPVSDTQYF.